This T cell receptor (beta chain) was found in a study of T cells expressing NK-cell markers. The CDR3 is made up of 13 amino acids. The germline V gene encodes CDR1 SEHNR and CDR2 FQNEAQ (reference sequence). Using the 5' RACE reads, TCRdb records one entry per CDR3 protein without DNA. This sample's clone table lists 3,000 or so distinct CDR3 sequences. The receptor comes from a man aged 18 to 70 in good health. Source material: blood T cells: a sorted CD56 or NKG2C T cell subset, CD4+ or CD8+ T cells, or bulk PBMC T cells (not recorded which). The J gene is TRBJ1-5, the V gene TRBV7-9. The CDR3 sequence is CASSPGLAHPQHF.